This T cell receptor (beta chain) was sequenced in a study of OX40 agonist ivuxolimab in advanced cancers. In terms of the full investigation: The costimulatory receptor OX40 (CD134) was targeted by ivuxolimab, a fully human IgG2 agonistic monoclonal antibody. Of the approximately 50 dose-escalation patients, hepatocellular carcinoma was present in about 20, melanoma in approximately 15, renal cell carcinoma in 9 and head and neck cancer in 9. Intravenous ivuxolimab was administered to patients every 2 weeks at six dose levels: 0.01, 0.1, 0.3, 1.5, 3 and 10 mg/kg. Patients were allowed to have had prior anti-PD-1, anti-PD-L1 or anti-CTLA-4 therapy, and approximately 39% of the dose-escalation patients had been treated with checkpoint inhibitors. The paper reports the monotherapy dose-escalation portion (N of about 47 patients) of the phase I ivuxolimab trial. The purpose of peripheral TCRbeta sequencing was to test whether ivuxolimab changed TCR sequence diversity and led to clonal T-cell expansion. Three dose-escalation patients achieved partial responses, one with hepatocellular carcinoma and two with cutaneous melanoma. The dose-escalation cohort was around 84% male with a mean age of about 65 years, ranging from roughly 20 to 80. Points the paper makes about the study in general: After ivuxolimab, more expanded clones were found on average in CD8+ T cells than in CD4+ T cells. Antigen specificity was not determined for the clonally expanded peripheral T cells. At doses from 0.1 to 3.0 mg/kg, clonal expansion was seen in both CD4+ and CD8+ blood T cells between baseline and week 6. In partial responders in the 0.1-3.0 mg/kg groups, normalized peripheral clonal expansion was found to be among the lowest, especially among CD8+ T cells. Low levels of normalized T-cell clonal expansion were also seen in some patients who did not respond.

Genomic DNA was isolated from the sorted cells so that the TCRbeta CDR3 region could be sequenced. The immunoSEQ Assay was used to sequence the TCRbeta CDR3 regions. The clones in this table, taken by TCRdb from immuneACCESS, are in-frame only. Not every clone is retained; where verified, under half of the shortfall comes from an unresolved V gene, and the cause of the rest is unknown. This sample gives more than 50,000 clones in total; over 80% of them show up just once. The ten most abundant clones make up about 4.5% of the sample. Patients with autoimmune disease history or receiving systemic immunosuppression were excluded from the trial. Peripheral blood for TCR sequencing was collected from all dose cohorts at baseline, on cycle 4 day 1, and on cycle 7 day 1. The samples were drawn from a first-in-human, open-label, multicenter phase I dose-escalation trial of ivuxolimab. Adults with locally advanced or metastatic melanoma, renal cell carcinoma, hepatocellular carcinoma or head and neck squamous cell carcinoma were enrolled in the trial. Before TCR sequencing, CD4+ T cells and CD8+ T cells from peripheral blood were sorted into separate populations.

The cysteine opens and the phenylalanine closes a CDR3 of 15 amino acids. Only CDR3 DNA remains: 45 bases, in frame from the first base. The germline V gene yields MNHNS for CDR1 and SASEGT for CDR2. The V and J ends are trimmed by 1 base and 4 bases, leaving 13 bases between them. Note on this clone: What this receptor recognizes is not known. The input lacks base qualities; no much larger clone sits a single base away.

The sequence came from an adult with an advanced solid tumor such as melanoma, head and neck, liver or kidney cancer. Sequenced material: CD4+ or CD8+ T cells sorted from blood, taken in a trial of the OX40 agonist ivuxolimab. The V gene is TRBV6-1 and the J gene is TRBJ1-2; the D gene cannot be named for sure. The CDR3 has the sequence CASSEDSLRFYGYTF. The bases read TGTGCCAGCAGTGAAGACAGCCTGCGGTTCTATGGCTACACCTTC.